Listed below are T cell receptor beta chains from one sample, sequenced in a study of T cells in Graves' hyperthyroidism and ophthalmopathy. TCRdb independently ran MiXCR on the multiplex PCR reads; one entry per CDR3 protein. The sample yields 250,000 or so distinct CDR3 sequences, approximately 16% seen once. Sequences were obtained from blood. These receptors were obtained from a woman between 18 and 29 years old with Graves' ophthalmopathy. The CDR3 runs from the conserved cysteine through the conserved F or W. The D gene is left open where the match is weak. Not all rows give a size; the values are once, few, many and, for expanded clones, a class.

NA | few | TRBJ2-7 | TRBV24-1 | CATSKGFGYEQYF | TGTGCCACCAGTAAGGGGTTTGGGTACGAGCAGTACTTC
NA | few | TRBJ2-1 | TRBV11-2 | CASSLGTDYYNEQFF | TGTGCCAGCAGCTTAGGGACAGATTACTACAATGAGCAGTTCTTC
TRBD2 | many | TRBJ2-7 | TRBV7-9 | CASSHPRAGRTYEQYF | TGTGCCAGCAGCCACCCCCGAGCGGGAAGAACCTACGAGCAGTACTTC
NA | many | TRBJ1-2 | TRBV14 | CASSPWTAQGYGYTF | TGTGCCAGCAGCCCCTGGACAGCCCAGGGGTATGGCTACACCTTC
NA | many | TRBJ2-3 | TRBV20-1 | CSAREQHTQYF | TGCAGTGCTAGAGAGCAGCATACGCAGTATTTT
TRBD2 | NA | TRBJ2-5 | TRBV27 | CASSPSSGRVKKTQYF | TGTGCCAGCAGCCCTTCTAGCGGGAGGGTGAAAAAGACCCAGTACTTC
TRBD2 | many | TRBJ2-3 | TRBV9 | CASSVPGGDTQYF | TGTGCCAGCAGCGTTCCGGGGGGGGATACGCAGTATTTT
TRBD2 | many | TRBJ2-2 | TRBV4-1 | CASSQPKTSGTNTGELFF | TGCGCCAGCAGCCAACCAAAGACTAGCGGGACGAACACCGGGGAGCTGTTTTTT
TRBD1 | many | TRBJ2-2 | TRBV7-9 | CASSAGTGGIGELFF | TGTGCCAGCAGCGCCGGGACAGGGGGCATCGGGGAGCTGTTTTTT
NA | many | TRBJ1-2 | TRBV7-9 | CASSPESYGYTF | TGTGCCAGCAGCCCTGAGAGCTATGGCTACACCTTC
NA | many | TRBJ2-1 | TRBV6-2/TRBV6-3 | CASSPPGSYNEQFF | TGTGCCAGCAGTCCCCCCGGGAGCTACAATGAGCAGTTCTTC
TRBD1 | many | TRBJ2-1 | TRBV7-3 | CATSFDRAYNEQFF | TGTGCCACTTCCTTTGACAGGGCCTACAATGAGCAGTTCTTC
NA | many | TRBJ2-3 | TRBV28 | CASSQRTDTQYF | TGTGCCAGCAGCCAGCGCACAGATACGCAGTATTTT
NA | many | TRBJ1-1 | TRBV6-5 | CASSYSFGGNTEAFF | TGTGCCAGCAGTTACTCGTTCGGCGGGAACACTGAAGCTTTCTTT
TRBD1 | many | TRBJ2-2 | TRBV9 | CASSGGTGVYTGELFF | TGTGCCAGCAGCGGCGGGACAGGCGTTTACACCGGGGAGCTGTTTTTT
TRBD2 | many | TRBJ2-3 | TRBV5-6 | CASSLGRGQVNPTSGRRGTDTQYF | TGTGCCAGCAGCTTGGGCCGGGGACAGGTGAACCCGACTAGCGGGAGAAGGGGCACAGATACGCAGTATTTT
TRBD1 | many | TRBJ2-7 | TRBV12-3/TRBV12-4 | CASSHLGTGTYEQYF | TGTGCCAGCAGCCATTTAGGGACAGGGACCTACGAGCAGTACTTC
NA | many | TRBJ1-3 | TRBV20-1 | CSASDRTGNTIYF | TGCAGTGCCTCCGACAGAACTGGAAACACCATATATTTT
NA | many | TRBJ1-2 | TRBV6-1 | CASSYLGRNGYTF | TGTGCCAGCAGTTACCTTGGCAGGAATGGCTACACCTTC
TRBD1 | few | TRBJ1-5 | TRBV28 | CASSFPTGTGGSRQPQHF | TGTGCCAGCAGTTTCCCTACCGGGACAGGGGGAAGTCGGCAGCCCCAGCATTTT
NA | few | TRBJ1-5 | TRBV19 | CASSKEDFYQPQHF | TGTGCCAGTAGTAAAGAGGACTTTTATCAGCCCCAGCATTTT
TRBD2 | many | TRBJ2-3 | TRBV7-7 | CASSLATSGAGTQYF | TGTGCTAGCAGCTTAGCAACTAGCGGGGCCGGTACGCAGTATTTT
NA | NA | TRBJ2-1 | TRBV5-1 | CASSFLAEHYNEQFF | TGCGCCAGCAGCTTTTTGGCGGAACACTACAATGAGCAGTTCTTC
TRBD1 | NA | TRBJ1-2 | TRBV27 | CASSLSGTARCTF | TGTGCCAGCAGTTTGTCCGGGACAGCTCGCTGCACCTTC